The rows below give T cell receptor beta chains drawn from one sample of a study of early T cells in non-severe SARS-CoV-2 infection. A single record per CDR3 protein comes from TCRdb applying MiXCR to the 5' RACE reads. The table has 100,000 to 120,000 distinct CDR3 sequences, 12% seen once. Sequences were obtained from whole blood. The receptors were sampled from an adult who was a healthcare worker with PCR-confirmed SARS-CoV-2 infection or an uninfected control (not recorded which). Each CDR3 is given with its conserved first and last residue. A D gene is named only where the DNA matches it firmly. Some rows have no size entry. The others give once, few or many, or a class for an expanded clone.

j_call d_call v_call clone_size cdr3_nt cdr3_aa
TRBJ1-3 . TRBV11-2 . TGTGCCAGCAGCTTGAAGGGGCACTCTGGAAACACCATATATTTT CASSLKGHSGNTIYF
TRBJ1-1 TRBD1 TRBV5-1 few TGCGCCAGCAGGGACAGGGCCGGAGCTTTCTTT CASRDRAGAFF
TRBJ1-1 . TRBV5-4 many TGTGCCAGCAGCGAAGGACCCAGCACTGAAGCTTTCTTT CASSEGPSTEAFF
TRBJ2-7 TRBD1 TRBV10-1 . TGCGCCAGCAGTGGTACCCCGGGACAGGGGCCCTACGAGCAGTACTTC CASSGTPGQGPYEQYF
TRBJ2-7 TRBD2 TRBV5-1 . TGCGCCAGCAGCCTAGCGGGGGTGGCGGGAGAGCAGTACTTC CASSLAGVAGEQYF
TRBJ2-1 . TRBV10-3 . TGTGCCCTATCAAGCAGGGGGGATGAGCAGTTCTTC CALSSRGDEQFF
TRBJ2-2 . TRBV29-1 . TGCAGCGCTGGGCCGAGGGCTAGTGGGGAGCTGTTTTTT CSAGPRASGELFF
TRBJ2-5 . TRBV11-2 few TGTGCCTCCGTGGGAGAAGAGACCCAGTACTTC CASVGEETQYF
TRBJ2-5 TRBD1 TRBV10-3 many TGTGCCAGCCAAACCGGGACAGGTCTTAACCAAGAGACCCAGTACTTC CASQTGTGLNQETQYF
TRBJ1-2 . TRBV27 . TGTGCCAGCAGTTTAAAGTGGGGGATGGCCTATGGCTACACCTTC CASSLKWGMAYGYTF
TRBJ1-1 . TRBV29-1 many TGCAGCGGTGTCGGGGTCGACACTGAAGCTTTCTTT CSGVGVDTEAFF
TRBJ1-1 . TRBV12-3/TRBV12-4 many TGTGCCAGCAGTTTAGGGGGCCACACTGAAGCTTTCTTT CASSLGGHTEAFF
TRBJ2-6 TRBD1 TRBV7-9 many TGTGCCAGCAGCGGACAGGGTTTTTTCACGGAAGGGGCCAACGTCCTGACTTTC CASSGQGFFTEGANVLTF
TRBJ2-5 TRBD1 TRBV11-2 few TGTGCCAGCAGCTTAGGGGACAGGCATCATGAAGAGACCCAGTACTTC CASSLGDRHHEETQYF
TRBJ2-4 . TRBV10-1 few TGCGCCAGCAGTGAGTCCTTAGGGTCAAACATTCAGTACTTC CASSESLGSNIQYF
TRBJ1-2 TRBD1 TRBV19 few TGTGCCACCGCGGACAGGCCCCAAGGCTACACCTTC CATADRPQGYTF
TRBJ2-7 TRBD1 TRBV9 . TGTGCCAGCAGCGCCTACCGGGACAGGGGGCCCGAGCAGTACTTC CASSAYRDRGPEQYF
TRBJ2-3 . TRBV27 . TGTGCCAGCAGGGCGACTCCTCACCGGACCACAGATACGCAGTATTTT CASRATPHRTTDTQYF
TRBJ2-1 TRBD2 TRBV10-1 few TGCGCCAGCAGTGAGTCGCGACTAGCGGGGATCAATGAGCAGTTCTTC CASSESRLAGINEQFF
TRBJ2-5 . TRBV30 many TGTGCCTGGAGTGTACCTCGACCGTACCAAGAGACCCAGTACTTC CAWSVPRPYQETQYF
TRBJ2-2 . TRBV9 . TGTGCCAGCAGCGTATGGAACACCGGGGAGCTGTTTTTT CASSVWNTGELFF
TRBJ2-5 TRBD2 TRBV5-6 many TGTGCCAGCAGCTTGGGGACACCGGGAGGAGAGACCCAGTACTTC CASSLGTPGGETQYF
TRBJ2-3 TRBD1 TRBV19 many TGTGCCAGTAGCCCTCCCGGACAGGGCACAGATACGCAGTATTTT CASSPPGQGTDTQYF
TRBJ1-1 . TRBV11-3 few TGTGCCAGCAGCCCGGTGCCAGGGTGGGACACTGAAGCTTTCTTT CASSPVPGWDTEAFF
TRBJ2-7 . TRBV11-2 few TGTGCCAGCAGCTCAGGATGGGGGAGCTACGAGCAGTACTTC CASSSGWGSYEQYF
TRBJ2-5 . TRBV5-1 few TGCGCCAGCAGCTTAATCGGGAAAGAGACCCAGTACTTC CASSLIGKETQYF
TRBJ2-1 . TRBV28 few TGTGCCACCACCACGGGCTACAATGAGCAGTTCTTC CATTTGYNEQFF
TRBJ2-1 . TRBV30 many TGTGCCTGGAGTAATATAGCGGAGAGCTCCTACAATGAGCAGTTCTTC CAWSNIAESSYNEQFF
TRBJ2-7 TRBD2 TRBV12-3/TRBV12-4 . TGTGCCAGCAGTGAGACTAGCGGGAGCCACTACGAGCAGTACTTC CASSETSGSHYEQYF
TRBJ2-1 . TRBV20-1 many TGCAGTATACGACCCGGGTCCCACAATGAGCAGTTCTTC CSIRPGSHNEQFF
TRBJ1-5 . TRBV5-1 many TGCGCCAGCAGCTTGGCACCATCGAATAGCAATCAGCCCCAGCATTTT CASSLAPSNSNQPQHF
TRBJ2-2 . TRBV6-1 few TGTGCCAGCCACGGACGTCCGGGAACCGGGGAGCTGTTTTTT CASHGRPGTGELFF
TRBJ2-7 TRBD2 TRBV3-1 . TGTGCCAGCAGCCTGGGGACTAGCGTCTACGAGCAGTACTTC CASSLGTSVYEQYF
TRBJ2-1 TRBD2 TRBV4-1 . TGCGCCAGCAGCCATGTCACTAGCGGGAACTACAATGAGCAGTTCTTC CASSHVTSGNYNEQFF
TRBJ1-6 . TRBV4-1 . TGCGCCAGCAGCCAAGATCCCTCTCGACTGGCCCCCGGGGGTTCACCCCTCCACTTT CASSQDPSRLAPGGSPLHF
TRBJ1-1 . TRBV4-1 . TGCGCCAGCAGCCTTCAGTTGAACACTGAAGCTTTCTTT CASSLQLNTEAFF
TRBJ1-5 . TRBV2 few TGTGCCAGCAGACGGGACACAAATCAGCCCCAGCATTTT CASRRDTNQPQHF
TRBJ2-1 . TRBV20-1 few TGCAGTGCTAGGAAGGGCCAGGGCAACAATGAGCAGTTCTTC CSARKGQGNNEQFF
TRBJ2-5 . TRBV11-2 many TGTGCCAGCAGCTTCGATGGATCTGAGGGGGAGACCCAGTACTTC CASSFDGSEGETQYF
TRBJ1-5 . TRBV6-1 . TGTGCCAGCAGTGAAAATGTTTTGGGACTTAGCAATCAGCCCCAGCATTTT CASSENVLGLSNQPQHF
TRBJ2-5 . TRBV29-1 many TGCAGCACCGGGCGGACGAATCTTGGAGAGACCCAGTACTTC CSTGRTNLGETQYF